What follows describes a single T cell receptor beta chain. The antigen remains undetermined. These data are taken from a study of T cells in Graves' hyperthyroidism and ophthalmopathy. Study-level points and caveats: Expanded thyroid clonotypes (above 0.001) were mostly also found in blood. Ophthalmopathy and stable hyperthyroidism were separated by a 13 V-J model.

V was cut by 4 bases and J by 2 bases, with 11 bases left in between. Germline CDR1 is SQVTM and CDR2 is ANQGSEA. The length of the CDR3 is 13 residues. Amplified regions were TCR beta CDR3 sequences from RNA transcripts. Primed by the HTBI set, a first-round RT-PCR was run on the TCR CDR3. One entry per CDR3 protein results from TCRdb running MiXCR on the multiplex PCR reads. The table has 300,000 to 500,000 distinct CDR3 sequences, roughly an eighth seen once. The rearrangement uses TRBV29-1 and TRBJ2-5; a weak D match, TRBD1 (5 bases). Source material: blood. The source of this sequence is a man between 45 and 60 years old with Graves' ophthalmopathy. The CDR3 nucleotides are TGCAGCGTTGTTAGCAGGACACAAGAGACCCAGTACTTC. This sequence encodes CSVVSRTQETQYF.